The T cell receptor (beta chain) described here comes from a study of sequential checkpoint blockade in melanoma. Study-level background: First-line arms were nivolumab then ipilimumab, or the reverse, randomized 1:1.

Noted treatment: randomized to nivolumab then ipilimumab (arm A) or the reverse (arm B). The CDR3 is 14 residues long. The germline CDR1 and CDR2 sequences are SGHRS and YFSETQ. V lost 0 bases and J lost 7, with 14 bases in between. Sequencing used immunoSEQ multiplex PCR; TCRdb keeps in-frame clones, though not all of them. The sample carries around 21,000 clones, about 82% recorded once. The sample was CD8+ T cells sorted from blood (inferred from file names), taken from a patient given nivolumab and ipilimumab in sequence. This chain connects TRBV5-1 to TRBJ2-7; D ambiguous. The receptor was isolated from a human donor with melanoma. Written as DNA, the CDR3 is TGCGCCAGCAGCTTGGAAACTAACCTGGTAGAGCAGTACTTC. It yields the protein CASSLETNLVEQYF.